The entry that follows covers one T cell receptor beta chain sequence. This sample was included in a study of blood T cell repertoires in COVID-19. Generated by immunoSEQ multiplex PCR, the TCRdb table keeps only in-frame clones and is missing some. The table has approximately 280,000 clones, roughly 84% seen once. The material sequenced was peripheral blood. This sequence was found in a human donor with COVID-19, enrolled during active disease. The donor label of this sample is uncertain.

The CDR3 region has the DNA TGTGCCAGCAGTTTGGCTGTAGCGGGAGAAATTGATACGCAGTATTTT. Translated: CASSLAVAGEIDTQYF. The V call is TRBV28, the J call TRBJ2-3; 9 nucleotides match TRBD2. V lost 3 bases and J lost 6; bases outside the gene matches: 10. Germline V lookup: CDR1 MDHEN, CDR2 SYDVKM. This CDR3 is 16 amino acids long.